The T cell receptor (beta chain) described here comes from a study of T cells in Graves' hyperthyroidism and ophthalmopathy. This clonotype was seen more than once but under ten times. Antigen unknown. Whole-study findings and limits: In blood, most of the thyroid clonotypes expanded above 0.001 were also present.

RNA transcripts yielded amplified TCR beta CDR3 regions. The HTBI primer set was used in a first-round RT-PCR of the TCR CDR3. TCRdb re-derived calls from the multiplex PCR reads in MiXCR, one entry per CDR3 protein. The sample carries over 650,000 distinct CDR3 sequences, about 15% recorded once. No progression to ophthalmopathy during 18 months of follow-up defined stable disease. Hyperthyroidism was newly diagnosed in patients aged 18 to 65 (duration under 2 months). The V and J ends lost 7 bases and 5 bases, in that order; junction bases with no gene match: 11. From germline, CDR1 is MDHEN and CDR2 SYDVKM. The CDR3 runs 16 residues.

J is TRBJ2-2 and V is TRBV28; 9 bases align to TRBD2. Sequences were obtained from blood. The TCR originated in a man between 18 and 29 years old with Graves' hyperthyroidism. The CDR3 region has the DNA TGTGCCAGCATGTCCTCCGGAAGCGGGAGGACCGGGGAGCTGTTTTTT. Translating it yields CASMSSGSGRTGELFF.